Below, one TCR beta chain is given with its context. The antigen is undetermined. Sequenced by immunoSEQ multiplex PCR; TCRdb stores in-frame clones only, minus some. The sample lists approximately 34,000 clones, just over 75% seen once, with 15% to 20% in the top ten. These data come from a study of PD-1 blockade in classical Hodgkin lymphoma. This CDR3 has 16 amino acids. Study findings and constraints: Later analyses included only patients treated at least 1 year post-ASCT. Before treatment, TCR diversity in newly diagnosed patients was reportedly lower than in healthy donors. There was a significant rise in CD4+ TCR diversity by C4D1, with no such rise for CD8+.

Relapse after autologous stem cell transplantation occurred in every patient, and brentuximab vedotin exposure varied. The origin of this receptor is a human donor with classical Hodgkin lymphoma. The rearrangement links TRBV21-1 to TRBJ2-1; the table gives TRBD1 as D, unverified against the DNA. TRBV21-1 is annotated as a pseudogene. The material sequenced was peripheral blood mononuclear cells (PBMCs), taken before the second cycle of nivolumab. DNA for the CDR3: TGTGCCAGCAGCGTCCGGGACAGGGTCTCCTACAATGAGCAGTTCTTC. It encodes CASSVRDRVSYNEQFF.